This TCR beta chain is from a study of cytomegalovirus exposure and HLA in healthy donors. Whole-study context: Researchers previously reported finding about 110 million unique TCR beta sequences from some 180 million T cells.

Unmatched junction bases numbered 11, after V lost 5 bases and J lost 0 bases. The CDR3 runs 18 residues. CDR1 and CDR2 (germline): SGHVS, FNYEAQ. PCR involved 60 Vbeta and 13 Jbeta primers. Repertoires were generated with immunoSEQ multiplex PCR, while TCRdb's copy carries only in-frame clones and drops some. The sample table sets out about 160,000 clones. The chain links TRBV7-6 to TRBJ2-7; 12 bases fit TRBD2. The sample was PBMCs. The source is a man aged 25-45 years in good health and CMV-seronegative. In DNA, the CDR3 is TGTGCCAGCAGCCCCGGACTAGCGGGGACTAGGAGCTCCTACGAGCAGTACTTC. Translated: CASSPGLAGTRSSYEQYF.